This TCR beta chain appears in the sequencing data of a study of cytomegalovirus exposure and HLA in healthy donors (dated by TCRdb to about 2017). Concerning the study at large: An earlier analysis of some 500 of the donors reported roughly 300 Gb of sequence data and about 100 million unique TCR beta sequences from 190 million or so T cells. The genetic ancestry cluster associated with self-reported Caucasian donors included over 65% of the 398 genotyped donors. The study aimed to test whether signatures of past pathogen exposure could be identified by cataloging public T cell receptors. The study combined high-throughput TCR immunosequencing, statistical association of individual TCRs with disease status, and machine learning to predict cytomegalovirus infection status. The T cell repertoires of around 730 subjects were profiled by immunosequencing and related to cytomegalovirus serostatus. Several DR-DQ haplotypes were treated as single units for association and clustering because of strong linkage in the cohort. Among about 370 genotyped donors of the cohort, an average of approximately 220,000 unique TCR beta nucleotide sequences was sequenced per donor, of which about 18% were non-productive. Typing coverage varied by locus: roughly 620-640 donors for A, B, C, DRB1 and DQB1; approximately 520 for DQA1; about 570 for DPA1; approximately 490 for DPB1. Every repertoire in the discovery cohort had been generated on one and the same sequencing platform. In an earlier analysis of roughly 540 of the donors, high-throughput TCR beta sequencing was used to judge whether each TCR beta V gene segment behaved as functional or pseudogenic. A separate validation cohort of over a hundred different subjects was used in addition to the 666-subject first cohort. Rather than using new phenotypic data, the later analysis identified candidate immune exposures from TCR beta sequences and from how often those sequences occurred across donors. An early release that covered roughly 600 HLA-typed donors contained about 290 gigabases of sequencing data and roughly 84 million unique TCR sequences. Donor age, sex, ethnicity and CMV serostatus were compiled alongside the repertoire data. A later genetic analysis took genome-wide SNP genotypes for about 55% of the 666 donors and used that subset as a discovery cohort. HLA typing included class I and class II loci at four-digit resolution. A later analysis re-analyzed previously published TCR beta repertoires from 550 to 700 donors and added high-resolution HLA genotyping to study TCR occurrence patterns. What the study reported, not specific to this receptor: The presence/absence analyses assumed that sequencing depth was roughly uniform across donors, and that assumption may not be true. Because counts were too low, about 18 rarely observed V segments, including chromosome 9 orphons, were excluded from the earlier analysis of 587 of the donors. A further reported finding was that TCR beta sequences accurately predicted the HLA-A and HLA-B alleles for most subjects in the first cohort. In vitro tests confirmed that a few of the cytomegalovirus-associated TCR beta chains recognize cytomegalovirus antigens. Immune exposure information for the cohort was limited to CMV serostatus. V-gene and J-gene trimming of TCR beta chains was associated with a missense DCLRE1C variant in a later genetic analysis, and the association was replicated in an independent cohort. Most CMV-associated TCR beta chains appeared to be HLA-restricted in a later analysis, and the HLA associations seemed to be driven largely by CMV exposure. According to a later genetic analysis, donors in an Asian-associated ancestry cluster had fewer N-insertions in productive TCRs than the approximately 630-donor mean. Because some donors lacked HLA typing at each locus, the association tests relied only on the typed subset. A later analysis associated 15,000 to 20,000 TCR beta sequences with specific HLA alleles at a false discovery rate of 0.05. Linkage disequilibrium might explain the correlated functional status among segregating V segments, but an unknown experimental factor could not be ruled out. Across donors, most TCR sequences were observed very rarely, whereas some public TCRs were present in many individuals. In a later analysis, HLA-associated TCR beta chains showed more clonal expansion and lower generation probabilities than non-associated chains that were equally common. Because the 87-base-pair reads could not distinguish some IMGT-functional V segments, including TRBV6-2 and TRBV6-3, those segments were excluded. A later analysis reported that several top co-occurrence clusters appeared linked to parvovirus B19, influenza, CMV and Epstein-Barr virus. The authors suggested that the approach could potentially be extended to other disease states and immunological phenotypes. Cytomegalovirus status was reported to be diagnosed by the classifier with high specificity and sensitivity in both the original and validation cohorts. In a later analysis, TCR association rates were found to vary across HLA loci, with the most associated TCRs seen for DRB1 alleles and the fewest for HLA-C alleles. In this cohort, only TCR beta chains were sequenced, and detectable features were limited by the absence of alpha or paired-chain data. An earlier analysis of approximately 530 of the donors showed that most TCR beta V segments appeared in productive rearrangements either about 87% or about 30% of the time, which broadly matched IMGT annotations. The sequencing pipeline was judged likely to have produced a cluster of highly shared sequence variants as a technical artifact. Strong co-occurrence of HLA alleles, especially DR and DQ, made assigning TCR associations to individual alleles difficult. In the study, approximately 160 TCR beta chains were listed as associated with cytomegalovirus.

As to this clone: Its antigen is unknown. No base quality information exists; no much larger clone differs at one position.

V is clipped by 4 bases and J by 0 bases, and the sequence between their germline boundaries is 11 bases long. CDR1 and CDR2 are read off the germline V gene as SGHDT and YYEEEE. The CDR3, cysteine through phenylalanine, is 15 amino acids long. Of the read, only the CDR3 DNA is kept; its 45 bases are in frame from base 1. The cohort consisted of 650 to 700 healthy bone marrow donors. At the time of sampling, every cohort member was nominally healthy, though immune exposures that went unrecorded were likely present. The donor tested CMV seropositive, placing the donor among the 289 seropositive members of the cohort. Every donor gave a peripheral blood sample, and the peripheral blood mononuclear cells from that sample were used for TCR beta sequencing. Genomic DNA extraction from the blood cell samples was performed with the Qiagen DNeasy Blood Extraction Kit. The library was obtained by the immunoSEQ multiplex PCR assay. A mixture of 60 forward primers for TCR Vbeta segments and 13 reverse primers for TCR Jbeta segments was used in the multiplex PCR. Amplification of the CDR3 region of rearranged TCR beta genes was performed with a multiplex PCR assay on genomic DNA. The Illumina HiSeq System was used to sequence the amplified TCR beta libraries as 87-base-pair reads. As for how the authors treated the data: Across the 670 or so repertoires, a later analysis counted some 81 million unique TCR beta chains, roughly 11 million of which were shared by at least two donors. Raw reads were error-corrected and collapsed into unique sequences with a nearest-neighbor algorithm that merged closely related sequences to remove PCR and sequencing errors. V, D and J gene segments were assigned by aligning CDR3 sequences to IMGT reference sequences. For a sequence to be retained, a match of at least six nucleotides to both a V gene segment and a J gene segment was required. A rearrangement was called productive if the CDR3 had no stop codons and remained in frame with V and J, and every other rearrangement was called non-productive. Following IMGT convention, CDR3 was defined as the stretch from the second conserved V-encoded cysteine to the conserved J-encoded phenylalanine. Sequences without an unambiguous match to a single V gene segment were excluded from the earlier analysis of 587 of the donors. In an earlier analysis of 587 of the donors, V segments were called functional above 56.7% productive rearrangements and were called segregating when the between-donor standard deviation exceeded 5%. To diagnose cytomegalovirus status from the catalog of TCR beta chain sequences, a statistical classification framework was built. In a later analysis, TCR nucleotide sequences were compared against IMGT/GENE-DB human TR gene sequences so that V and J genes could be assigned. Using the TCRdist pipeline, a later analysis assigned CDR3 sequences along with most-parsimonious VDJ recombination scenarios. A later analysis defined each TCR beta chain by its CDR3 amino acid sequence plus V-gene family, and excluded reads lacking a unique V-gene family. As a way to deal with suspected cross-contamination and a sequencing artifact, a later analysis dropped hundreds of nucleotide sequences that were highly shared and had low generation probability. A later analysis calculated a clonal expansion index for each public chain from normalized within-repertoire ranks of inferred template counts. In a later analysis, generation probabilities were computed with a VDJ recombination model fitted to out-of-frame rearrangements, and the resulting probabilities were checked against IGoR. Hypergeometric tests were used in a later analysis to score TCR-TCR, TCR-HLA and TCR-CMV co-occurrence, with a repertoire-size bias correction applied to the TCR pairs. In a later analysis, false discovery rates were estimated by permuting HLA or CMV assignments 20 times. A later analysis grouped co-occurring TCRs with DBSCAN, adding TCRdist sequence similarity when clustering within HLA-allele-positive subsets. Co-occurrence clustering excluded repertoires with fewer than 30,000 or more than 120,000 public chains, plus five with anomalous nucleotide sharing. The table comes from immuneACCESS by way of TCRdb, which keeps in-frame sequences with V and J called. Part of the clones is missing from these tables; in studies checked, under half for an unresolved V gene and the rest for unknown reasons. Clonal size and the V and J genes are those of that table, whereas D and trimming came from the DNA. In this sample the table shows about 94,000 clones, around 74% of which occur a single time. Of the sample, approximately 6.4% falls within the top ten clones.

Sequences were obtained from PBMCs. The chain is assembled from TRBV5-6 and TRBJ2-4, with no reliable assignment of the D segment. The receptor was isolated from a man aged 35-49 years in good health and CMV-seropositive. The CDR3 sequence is CASSQRRRAKNIQYF. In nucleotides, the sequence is TGTGCCAGCAGCCAACGTCGGAGAGCCAAAAACATTCAGTACTTC.